The 8 T cell receptor beta chains below come from one sample, sequenced in a study of blood T cells in healthy people across ages. Combining a sample-barcoded 5' primer with a J-beta primer mix, a second PCR ran for about 7 to 11 cycles. MiXCR, run by TCRdb on the 5' RACE reads, gives a single entry per CDR3 protein. The sample lists 1.5 million or so distinct CDR3 sequences, approximately 42% seen once, with approximately 7.9% in the top ten. The sequenced sample was blood. The receptor set was obtained from a woman aged 18-29 years in good health.

This clonotype occurred many times. The chain couples TRBV6-5 to TRBJ2-1; a weak D match, TRBD2 (6 bases). The CDR3 totals 13 residues. Between the trimmed V and J ends, which lost 8 bases and 3 bases, there was a span of 11 bases. CDR1 is MNHEY, CDR2 SVGAGI, per germline. The CDR3 protein is CASRRGSYNEQFF. Written as DNA, the CDR3 is TGTGCCAGCCGTCGGGGGAGCTACAATGAGCAGTTCTTC.

Concerning this clonotype: Given a much more abundant clone one base away, this may be a read error. The chain has TRBV5-1 and TRBJ2-3, with D unclear. V was trimmed by 5 bases and J by 3 bases, leaving 13 bases between them. The germline CDR1 and CDR2 sequences are SGHRS and YFSETQ. CDR3 length: 14 residues. CDR3 sequence: CASRTAGVTDTQYF. The CDR3, as DNA: TGCGCCAGCAGAACAGCCGGTGTGACAGATACGCAGTATTTT.

This chain links TRBV9 with TRBJ1-6; perhaps TRBD1 as D (5 bases). The V end was cut by 3 bases, the J end by 6 bases, with 10 bases between. The CDR3 runs 14 residues. In germline, CDR1 is SGDLS, CDR2 YYNGEE. CDR3 coding DNA: TGTGCCAGCAGCGAAACAGGTTTTAATTCACCCCTCCACTTT. Its protein product is CASSETGFNSPLHF.

This clonotype was seen repeatedly, ten times or more. V and J are TRBV10-3 and TRBJ2-3; D gene ambiguous. The germline V gene has CDR1 ENHRY and CDR2 SYGVKD. V was pared by 11 bases and J by 2 bases, with 14 bases between. CDR3 size: 13 residues. The CDR3 DNA sequence: TGTGCCGCCTGTCTGGATCCCACAGATACGCAGTATTTT. This translates into CAACLDPTDTQYF.

This clonotype has only a few counts. This sequence joins TRBV25-1 and TRBJ2-5, with TRBD2 identical over 7 bases. TRBJ2-7 explains the end of the DNA better; the J call may be wrong. The CDR3 runs 18 residues. CDR1 is MGHDK and CDR2 is SYGVNS in the germline V gene. The CDR3 coding sequence is TGTGCCAGCAGTGATGGGAGCTTTGGGGGAGGGCCCTCAAACGAGCAGTACTTC. Amino acids: CASSDGSFGGGPSNEQYF.

This chain links TRBV11-2 with TRBJ2-7; 7 bases are a match to TRBD2. The J segment lost 2 bases and the V segment lost 1 base, leaving 5 bases of the junction unmatched. Germline CDR1 reads SGHAT; CDR2 reads FQNNGV. The CDR3 is made up of 15 amino acids. The CDR3 DNA reads as TGTGCCAGCAGCTTAGTTGCGCGGGGGACCTACGAGCAGTACTTC. This sequence encodes CASSLVARGTYEQYF.

V gene TRBV9 combines with J gene TRBJ2-7; a weak D match, TRBD1 (6 bases). V dropped 0 bases and J dropped 3 bases, with 13 bases sitting between them. CDR3 size: 15 residues. CDR1 and CDR2 (germline): SGDLS, YYNGEE. The CDR3 reads CASSVGGGQSYEQYF. CDR3 bases: TGTGCCAGCAGCGTAGGAGGAGGACAGAGCTACGAGCAGTACTTC.

The chain uses TRBV30 and TRBJ1-1; 7 nucleotides align to TRBD1. Germline V gene lookup returns CDR1 GTSNPN and CDR2 SVGIG (reference sequence). With 5 bases clipped from V and 1 base from J, the junction kept 4 bases outside the gene matches. CDR3 length equals 13 residues. DNA for the CDR3: TGTGCCTGGGACCGACAGGGGAACACTGAAGCTTTCTTT. This translates into CAWDRQGNTEAFF.